The rows below give T cell receptor beta chains drawn from one sample of a study of blood T cells in healthy people across ages. TCRdb passed the 5' RACE reads through MiXCR, listing each CDR3 protein once. The table includes around 1,600,000 distinct CDR3 sequences, approximately 43% detected once. The sample consisted of blood. The receptors here all came from a woman under 30 in good health. CDR3s include the opening cysteine and the closing phenylalanine or tryptophan. Each record gives: D gene, clone size, J gene, V gene, CDR3 protein, CDR3 DNA. D genes are given only for firm matches. Not all rows give a size; the values are once, few, many and, for expanded clones, a class.

d_gene: .
abundance: few
j_gene: TRBJ2-1
v_gene: TRBV13
CDR3aa: CASSLFMGQDLRLNNEQFF
CDR3nt: TGTGCCAGCAGCTTATTTATGGGGCAGGACCTTAGACTCAACAATGAGCAGTTCTTC

d_gene: .
abundance: .
j_gene: TRBJ2-5
v_gene: TRBV18
CDR3aa: CTSSPTGPETQYF
CDR3nt: TGTACCAGCTCACCTACGGGGCCAGAGACCCAGTACTTC

d_gene: .
abundance: .
j_gene: TRBJ2-4
v_gene: TRBV12-3/TRBV12-4
CDR3aa: CASSLLQARNEQYF
CDR3nt: TGTGCCAGCAGTTTATTGCAGGCCCGCAATGAGCAGTACTTT

d_gene: .
abundance: many
j_gene: TRBJ1-2
v_gene: TRBV4-3
CDR3aa: CASSHTGTSLTSNYGYTF
CDR3nt: TGCGCCAGCAGCCACACCGGGACCTCTTTAACCTCTAACTATGGCTACACCTTC

d_gene: TRBD2
abundance: .
j_gene: TRBJ2-1
v_gene: TRBV3-1
CDR3aa: CASSPRLAGAREQFF
CDR3nt: TGTGCCAGCAGCCCCCGACTAGCGGGGGCCCGGGAGCAGTTCTTC

d_gene: TRBD1
abundance: few
j_gene: TRBJ1-1
v_gene: TRBV7-2
CDR3aa: CASSHAPGQGSTEAFF
CDR3nt: TGTGCCAGCAGCCACGCGCCGGGACAGGGTTCTACTGAAGCTTTCTTT

d_gene: TRBD1
abundance: .
j_gene: TRBJ1-1
v_gene: TRBV6-6
CDR3aa: CASSYRGQGENTEAFF
CDR3nt: TGTGCCAGCAGTTACCGCGGACAGGGAGAGAACACTGAAGCTTTCTTT

d_gene: TRBD1
abundance: .
j_gene: TRBJ2-6
v_gene: TRBV9
CDR3aa: CASSPRQGSWANVLTF
CDR3nt: TGTGCCAGCAGCCCCCGACAGGGCAGCTGGGCCAACGTCCTGACTTTC

d_gene: .
abundance: .
j_gene: TRBJ1-5
v_gene: TRBV20-1
CDR3aa: CSARTGFNQPQHF
CDR3nt: TGCAGTGCTAGAACCGGGTTCAATCAGCCCCAGCATTTT

d_gene: .
abundance: few
j_gene: TRBJ2-3
v_gene: TRBV7-2
CDR3aa: CASSLGRGALTQYF
CDR3nt: TGTGCCAGCAGCTTAGGCAGGGGGGCCCTAACGCAGTATTTT

d_gene: TRBD1
abundance: many
j_gene: TRBJ1-1
v_gene: TRBV4-2
CDR3aa: CASSQKPGQGSEAFF
CDR3nt: TGTGCCAGCAGCCAAAAACCGGGACAGGGTTCTGAAGCTTTCTTT

d_gene: .
abundance: few
j_gene: TRBJ2-1
v_gene: TRBV9
CDR3aa: CASSVSWAGHEQFF
CDR3nt: TGTGCCAGCAGCGTATCCTGGGCAGGGCATGAGCAGTTCTTC

d_gene: TRBD1
abundance: few
j_gene: TRBJ1-2
v_gene: TRBV7-3
CDR3aa: CASSLRRQGSHYGYTF
CDR3nt: TGTGCCAGCAGCTTACGGAGACAGGGAAGTCACTATGGCTACACCTTC

d_gene: .
abundance: .
j_gene: TRBJ2-1
v_gene: TRBV7-9
CDR3aa: CASTPRGEQLF
CDR3nt: TGTGCCAGCACTCCGAGGGGTGAGCAGCTCTTC

d_gene: .
abundance: once
j_gene: TRBJ2-3
v_gene: TRBV5-4
CDR3aa: CASSLAGGPPVDTQYF
CDR3nt: TGTGCCAGCAGCTTGGCCGGGGGCCCCCCGGTAGATACGCAGTATTTT

d_gene: .
abundance: .
j_gene: TRBJ1-2
v_gene: TRBV9
CDR3aa: CAGSVPRDGGTRGGYTF
CDR3nt: TGTGCCGGCAGCGTCCCAAGAGACGGGGGGACAAGGGGTGGCTACACCTTC

d_gene: .
abundance: .
j_gene: TRBJ2-3
v_gene: TRBV12-3/TRBV12-4
CDR3aa: CASRGTPTSTDTQYF
CDR3nt: TGTGCCAGCAGGGGGACACCTACTAGCACAGATACGCAGTATTTT

d_gene: .
abundance: few
j_gene: TRBJ2-2
v_gene: TRBV6-1
CDR3aa: CASSLIRNTGELFF
CDR3nt: TGTGCCAGCAGTTTAATTCGGAACACCGGGGAGCTGTTTTTT

d_gene: TRBD1
abundance: .
j_gene: TRBJ1-2
v_gene: TRBV20-1
CDR3aa: CSARVPGGINYGYTF
CDR3nt: TGCAGTGCTAGAGTGCCAGGGGGTATTAACTATGGCTACACCTTC

d_gene: .
abundance: .
j_gene: TRBJ2-1
v_gene: TRBV9
CDR3aa: CASSVGRRSSYNEQFF
CDR3nt: TGTGCCAGCAGCGTAGGGAGGCGGAGCTCCTACAATGAGCAGTTCTTC

d_gene: TRBD2
abundance: few
j_gene: TRBJ2-2
v_gene: TRBV6-2/TRBV6-3
CDR3aa: CASSSYLAGESSGELFF
CDR3nt: TGTGCCAGCAGTTCCTACCTCGCGGGAGAGAGTAGCGGGGAGCTGTTTTTT

d_gene: TRBD1
abundance: .
j_gene: TRBJ2-5
v_gene: TRBV27
CDR3aa: CASSFRHRGSGPETQYF
CDR3nt: TGTGCCAGCAGTTTCCGACACAGGGGAAGTGGGCCAGAGACCCAGTACTTC

d_gene: .
abundance: .
j_gene: TRBJ1-2
v_gene: TRBV29-1
CDR3aa: CSVVRRNYGYTF
CDR3nt: TGCAGCGTTGTAAGACGCAACTATGGCTACACCTTC

d_gene: TRBD1
abundance: many
j_gene: TRBJ2-7
v_gene: TRBV27
CDR3aa: CASSLSVTGVSYEQYF
CDR3nt: TGTGCCAGCAGTTTAAGTGTGACAGGGGTTTCCTACGAGCAGTACTTC

d_gene: TRBD2
abundance: .
j_gene: TRBJ2-3
v_gene: TRBV20-1
CDR3aa: CSARDNGRAADTQYF
CDR3nt: TGCAGTGCTAGAGATAACGGGAGGGCCGCGGATACGCAGTATTTT

d_gene: TRBD2
abundance: .
j_gene: TRBJ2-1
v_gene: TRBV9
CDR3aa: CASSNRLAGYNEQFF
CDR3nt: TGTGCCAGCAGCAACCGACTAGCGGGATACAATGAGCAGTTCTTC

d_gene: .
abundance: .
j_gene: TRBJ1-1
v_gene: TRBV5-1
CDR3aa: CASSLRDMDTEAFF
CDR3nt: TGCGCCAGCAGCCTCCGGGACATGGACACTGAAGCTTTCTTT

d_gene: TRBD2
abundance: few
j_gene: TRBJ2-3
v_gene: TRBV4-3
CDR3aa: CASSHLAGRDTQYF
CDR3nt: TGCGCCAGCAGCCACCTAGCGGGAAGAGATACGCAGTATTTT

d_gene: TRBD2
abundance: .
j_gene: TRBJ2-1
v_gene: TRBV7-2
CDR3aa: CASSTPRASGPTPYNEQFF
CDR3nt: TGTGCCAGCAGCACGCCGAGGGCTAGCGGACCCACCCCCTACAATGAGCAGTTCTTC

d_gene: .
abundance: few
j_gene: TRBJ2-2
v_gene: TRBV5-1
CDR3aa: CASSGATANTGELFF
CDR3nt: TGCGCCAGCAGCGGAGCGACTGCAAACACCGGGGAGCTGTTTTTT

d_gene: TRBD1
abundance: .
j_gene: TRBJ1-2
v_gene: TRBV20-1
CDR3aa: CSARLLDRENGYTF
CDR3nt: TGCAGTGCTAGACTACTGGACAGGGAGAATGGCTACACCTTC

d_gene: .
abundance: many
j_gene: TRBJ2-6
v_gene: TRBV4-2
CDR3aa: CASSQDLGVGANVLTF
CDR3nt: TGTGCCAGCAGCCAAGACTTGGGAGTTGGGGCCAACGTCCTGACTTTC

d_gene: TRBD1
abundance: .
j_gene: TRBJ1-2
v_gene: TRBV7-2
CDR3aa: CASSPGQLNYGYTF
CDR3nt: TGTGCCAGCAGCCCGGGACAGCTTAACTATGGCTACACCTTC

d_gene: .
abundance: .
j_gene: TRBJ1-1
v_gene: TRBV7-9
CDR3aa: CASSLVGGIHTEAFF
CDR3nt: TGTGCCAGCAGCCTGGTAGGGGGAATCCACACTGAAGCTTTCTTT

d_gene: TRBD2
abundance: few
j_gene: TRBJ2-3
v_gene: TRBV29-1
CDR3aa: CSVKGLNTDTQYF
CDR3nt: TGCAGCGTTAAGGGACTAAACACAGATACGCAGTATTTT

d_gene: .
abundance: few
j_gene: TRBJ1-5
v_gene: TRBV5-1
CDR3aa: CASSLDSRGGQPQHF
CDR3nt: TGCGCCAGCAGCTTGGATAGTCGGGGTGGCCAGCCCCAGCATTTT

d_gene: .
abundance: .
j_gene: TRBJ2-6
v_gene: TRBV21-1
CDR3aa: CARTRTAYSGANVLTF
CDR3nt: TGTGCCCGAACCCGGACCGCATACTCTGGGGCCAACGTCCTGACTTTC

d_gene: .
abundance: .
j_gene: TRBJ2-7
v_gene: TRBV6-6
CDR3aa: CASNAGVPYEQYF
CDR3nt: TGTGCCAGCAATGCCGGGGTCCCCTACGAGCAGTACTTC

d_gene: .
abundance: few
j_gene: TRBJ2-3
v_gene: TRBV2
CDR3aa: CASSENRGVLTDTQYF
CDR3nt: TGTGCCAGCAGTGAAAACCGTGGGGTTTTGACAGATACGCAGTATTTT

d_gene: .
abundance: few
j_gene: TRBJ2-7
v_gene: TRBV29-1
CDR3aa: CSVMGGAEQYF
CDR3nt: TGCAGCGTTATGGGGGGGGCCGAGCAGTACTTC

d_gene: .
abundance: .
j_gene: TRBJ1-2
v_gene: TRBV27
CDR3aa: CASSLRLQQSRGGYTF
CDR3nt: TGTGCCAGCAGTTTACGTTTACAGCAATCTCGCGGTGGCTACACCTTC

d_gene: .
abundance: .
j_gene: TRBJ2-2
v_gene: TRBV6-1
CDR3aa: CASSDEQNTGELFF
CDR3nt: TGTGCCAGCAGTGACGAGCAGAACACCGGGGAGCTGTTTTTT

d_gene: .
abundance: .
j_gene: TRBJ2-7
v_gene: TRBV6-5
CDR3aa: CASSYGGSDEQYF
CDR3nt: TGTGCCAGCAGTTACGGAGGGTCCGACGAGCAGTACTTC

d_gene: TRBD2
abundance: .
j_gene: TRBJ2-7
v_gene: TRBV10-3
CDR3aa: CAIGSGRAYEQYF
CDR3nt: TGTGCCATCGGGAGCGGGAGGGCCTACGAGCAGTACTTC

d_gene: TRBD1
abundance: few
j_gene: TRBJ1-1
v_gene: TRBV4-3
CDR3aa: CASSQGDSLNTEAFF
CDR3nt: TGCGCCAGCAGCCAAGGGGACAGTTTGAACACTGAAGCTTTCTTT

d_gene: .
abundance: .
j_gene: TRBJ2-1
v_gene: TRBV11-2
CDR3aa: CASSPLERPSNEQFF
CDR3nt: TGTGCCAGCAGCCCGCTTGAACGCCCCTCAAATGAGCAGTTCTTC

d_gene: .
abundance: few
j_gene: TRBJ1-1
v_gene: TRBV7-2
CDR3aa: CASSATQGSTEAFF
CDR3nt: TGTGCCAGCAGCGCAACCCAGGGGAGCACTGAAGCTTTCTTT

d_gene: TRBD1
abundance: .
j_gene: TRBJ1-1
v_gene: TRBV3-1
CDR3aa: CASSYNNRGVMNTEAFF
CDR3nt: TGTGCCAGCAGCTATAACAACAGGGGCGTTATGAACACTGAAGCTTTCTTT

d_gene: TRBD2
abundance: .
j_gene: TRBJ2-1
v_gene: TRBV4-2
CDR3aa: CASSQGAAGASYNEQFF
CDR3nt: TGTGCCAGCAGCCAAGGGGCAGCGGGAGCGTCTTACAATGAGCAGTTCTTC

d_gene: .
abundance: .
j_gene: TRBJ2-1
v_gene: TRBV25-1
CDR3aa: CASSQETQFF
CDR3nt: TGTGCCAGCAGTCAAGAGACCCAGTTCTTC

d_gene: .
abundance: few
j_gene: TRBJ1-2
v_gene: TRBV29-1
CDR3aa: CSVESDKNYGYTF
CDR3nt: TGCAGCGTTGAATCGGACAAGAACTATGGCTACACCTTC

d_gene: TRBD2
abundance: .
j_gene: TRBJ2-1
v_gene: TRBV20-1
CDR3aa: CSALNGLAGGEQFF
CDR3nt: TGCAGTGCTCTTAATGGACTAGCGGGGGGTGAGCAGTTCTTC

d_gene: .
abundance: few
j_gene: TRBJ2-7
v_gene: TRBV20-1
CDR3aa: CSAGQDYEQYF
CDR3nt: TGCAGTGCGGGCCAAGACTACGAGCAGTACTTC

d_gene: .
abundance: .
j_gene: TRBJ2-3
v_gene: TRBV7-9
CDR3aa: CSSSFTDDTQYF
CDR3nt: TGTTCCAGCAGTTTCACAGATGATACGCAGTATTTT

d_gene: .
abundance: .
j_gene: TRBJ2-3
v_gene: TRBV25-1
CDR3aa: CASRVRHTDTQYF
CDR3nt: TGTGCCAGCAGGGTCAGACACACAGATACGCAGTATTTT

d_gene: .
abundance: few
j_gene: TRBJ2-1
v_gene: TRBV18
CDR3aa: CASSPGVQEQFF
CDR3nt: TGTGCTAGCTCACCAGGCGTTCAAGAGCAGTTCTTC

d_gene: TRBD2
abundance: few
j_gene: TRBJ2-1
v_gene: TRBV4-3
CDR3aa: CASSQDLTGGGNEQFF
CDR3nt: TGCGCCAGCAGCCAAGATCTAACGGGGGGTGGGAATGAGCAGTTCTTC